This TCR beta chain is drawn from a study of CD8+ T cells in alopecia areata. On the study more broadly: At a dose of 5 to 10 mg twice daily, oral tofacitinib was given to treated patients. Dosing spanned 6 to 18 months on tofacitinib, then 6 months off drug.

Extraction of RNA preceded its reverse transcription into cDNA, which served as the sequencing template. Clones were read by immunoSEQ multiplex PCR, and TCRdb kept only the in-frame ones, dropping some. The repertoire holds around 140,000 clones, with about half as singletons. Study-level results: The study found higher clonality in lesional than normal scalp, especially in alopecia totalis/universalis. Sequences from scalp samples also cover resident alphabeta T cells of normal skin.

The CDR3 spans 14 residues. V lost 4 bases, J lost 0 bases, and 9 bases lay in between. Germline CDR1 reads SQVTM; CDR2 reads ANQGSEA. A few counts support this clone. Its antigen is currently unknown. The genes are TRBV29-1 and TRBJ2-2; a weak D match, TRBD1 (6 bases). This sample comprised CD4+ T cells sorted from blood, obtained at week 0. The sequence came from a human donor with alopecia areata. The CDR3 DNA sequence: TGCAGCGTTGGGGGGCTAGCGAACACCGGGGAGCTGTTTTTT. It translates to CSVGGLANTGELFF.